The 5 T cell receptor beta chains reported below all come from one sample, sequenced in a study of shared clonotypes between healthy human individuals. TCRdb's table, derived via immunoSEQ multiplex PCR, lists solely in-frame clones and lacks some. The table shows millions of clones, with roughly 96% occurring only once. The source material was naive CD4+ T cells sorted from blood. Indicated subset: CD45RA+ positively selected. Receptors originate from a young man in good health.

The chain carries TRBV6-1 and TRBJ1-4; a weak D match, TRBD1 (5 bases). The CDR3 spans 15 residues. Germline CDR1 reads MNHNS; CDR2 reads SASEGT. V was trimmed by 0 bases and J by 10 bases, leaving 15 bases between them. The DNA of the CDR3 is TGTGCCAGCAGTGAAGCGCCCCAGGGTTTCGGAAAACTGTTTTTT. Encoded protein: CASSEAPQGFGKLFF.

This chain connects TRBV19 to TRBJ2-4; D may be TRBD1 (5 bases). In germline, CDR1 is LNHDA, CDR2 SQIVND (reference sequence). Trimming removed 4 bases from V and 0 bases from J, with 7 bases in between. The CDR3 has 14 residues. CDR3 bases: TGTGCCAGTAGTAAGGGGCTAGCCAAAAACATTCAGTACTTC. It codes for CASSKGLAKNIQYF.

This clone was observed a single time. The gene calls are TRBV21-1 and TRBJ2-2; TRBD1, the D gene given by the table, was not confirmed from the DNA. TRBV21-1 is termed a pseudogene. This CDR3 contains 14 residues. The CDR3 nucleotides read TGTGCCAGCAGCCCCAGGGTAGGGACCGGGGAGCTGTTTTTT. Protein sequence: CASSPRVGTGELFF.

V and J are TRBV7-9 and TRBJ2-6; maybe TRBD1 (5 bases). Germline V CDR1 and CDR2: SEHNR, FQNEAQ (reference sequence). V was trimmed by 11 bases and J by 6 bases, leaving 17 bases between them. The CDR3 is 14 residues long. In nucleotides, the CDR3 is TGTGCCGGATCAGGGTCGGTTCAGGCCAACGTCCTGACTTTC. Translation gives CAGSGSVQANVLTF. The full variable domain, its missing parts supplied by reference TRBV7-9 and TRBJ2-6, is DTGVSQNPRHKITKRGQNVTFRCDPISEHNRLYWYRQTLGQGPEFLTYFQNEAQLEKSRLLSDRFSAERPKGSFSTLEIQRTEQGDSAMYLCAGSGSVQANVLTFGAGSRLTVL.

This sequence joins TRBV5-1 and TRBJ2-6; no clear D. Germline values: CDR1 SGHRS, CDR2 YFSETQ. Deletions cut 4 bases from V and 3 bases from J, with 14 bases between. This CDR3 comprises 16 residues. In nucleotides, the CDR3 is TGCGCCAGCAGCGCCCCAGACTGGTATGGGGCCAACGTCCTGACTTTC. This encodes CASSAPDWYGANVLTF.